Below, 4 T cell receptor beta chains from the same sample are listed, as sequenced in a study of T-cell reconstitution after alpha-beta-depleted transplantation in children. The TCRbeta library was prepared with unique molecular identifiers. A single record per CDR3 protein comes from TCRdb applying MiXCR to the PCR reads. Of approximately 230,000 distinct CDR3 sequences listed, roughly a quarter are singletons. The sample in question was PBMCs, mostly from graft donor cells, obtained 360 days after TCRalphabeta/CD19-depleted stem cell transplant. The receptors shown here come from a female patient aged 2-15 years who had a stem cell transplant for congenital amegakaryocytic thrombocytopenia, so the T cells may come from the graft donor.

This clonotype has a handful of counts. This rearrangement joins TRBV5-6 to TRBJ2-5, with D perhaps being TRBD1 or TRBD2 (5 bases each). The CDR3 spans 13 residues. Germline V CDR1 and CDR2: SGHDT, YYEEEE. Trimming cost V 1 base and J 4 bases, with 8 bases left between them. CDR3 loop: CASSLPGPETQYF. CDR3 coding DNA: TGTGCCAGCAGCTTGCCGGGGCCAGAGACCCAGTACTTC.

The chain is built from TRBV7-9 and TRBJ2-7, with 7 bases fitting TRBD1. In germline, CDR1 is SEHNR, CDR2 FQNEAQ (reference sequence). Trimming removed 6 bases from V and 2 bases from J; junction bases left unmatched: 4. The CDR3 extends over 13 amino acids. The DNA of the CDR3 is TGTGCCAGCAGTCGGGACAGCACCTACGAGCAGTACTTC. Amino acid sequence: CASSRDSTYEQYF.

In its sample, this clonotype was seen a few times. This chain connects TRBV7-8 to TRBJ1-2; D call uncertain. This CDR3 region has 13 residues. Germline CDR1 and CDR2: SGHVS and FQNEAQ. Trimming took 5 bases from V and 4 from J, leaving 11 bases between them. Here the CDR3 DNA reads TGTGCCAGCAGCCCTCGGGAACTCTATGGCTACACCTTC. It yields the protein CASSPRELYGYTF. The full variable domain, with the rest looked up from reference TRBV7-8 and TRBJ1-2, is GAGVSQSPRYKVAKRGQDVALRCDPISGHVSLFWYQQALGQGPEFLTYFQNEAQLDKSGLPSDRFFAERPEGSVSTLKIQRTQQEDSAVYLCASSPRELYGYTFGSGTRLTVV.

The chain carries TRBV11-3 and TRBJ2-1; D is ambiguous. Looked up from germline, CDR1 is SGHNT and CDR2 is YENEEA. V dropped 0 bases and J dropped 0 bases, with 9 bases sitting between them. The CDR3 loop spans 16 amino acids. The CDR3 nucleotides read TGTGCCAGCAGCTTAGACGGTAGGAGCTCCTACAATGAGCAGTTCTTC. This codes for CASSLDGRSSYNEQFF.